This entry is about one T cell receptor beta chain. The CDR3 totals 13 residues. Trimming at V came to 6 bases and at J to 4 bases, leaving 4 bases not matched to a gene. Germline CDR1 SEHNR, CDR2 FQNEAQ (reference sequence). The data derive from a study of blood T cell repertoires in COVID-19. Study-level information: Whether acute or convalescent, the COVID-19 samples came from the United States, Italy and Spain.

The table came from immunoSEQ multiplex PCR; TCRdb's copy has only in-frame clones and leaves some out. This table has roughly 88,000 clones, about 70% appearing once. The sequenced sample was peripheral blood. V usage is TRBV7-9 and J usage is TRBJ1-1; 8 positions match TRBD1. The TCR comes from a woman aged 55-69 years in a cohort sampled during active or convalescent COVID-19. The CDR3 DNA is TGTGCCAGCAGACGCACAGGGGGCACTGAAGCTTTCTTT. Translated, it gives CASRRTGGTEAFF. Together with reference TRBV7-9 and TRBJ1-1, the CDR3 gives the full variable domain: DTGVSQNPRHKITKRGQNVTFRCDPISEHNRLYWYRQTLGQGPEFLTYFQNEAQLEKSRLLSDRFSAERPKGSFSTLEIQRTEQGDSAMYLCASRRTGGTEAFFGQGTRLTVV.